This entry is about one TCR beta chain. Its antigen is not identified. At one boundary the junction diverges from the germline segment, which might be a read error. PCR employed 60 Vbeta and 13 Jbeta primers. The protocol was immunoSEQ multiplex PCR, while the TCRdb copy is restricted to in-frame clones and leaves out a portion. Of 100,000 to 150,000 clones listed, around 81% were seen once; the top ten hold about 0.7%. The sample originates from a study of cytomegalovirus exposure and HLA in healthy donors. Notes on the study in general: Follow-up analysis found HLA locus-dependent TCR association rates, highest for DRB1 and lowest for HLA-C.

Germline V CDR1 and CDR2: WSHSY, SAAADI. This CDR3 is 13 amino acids long. Sequencing was performed on PBMCs. This chain connects TRBV10-2 to TRBJ2-1, with 11 bases fitting TRBD2. This TCR derives from a man between 18 and 29 years old in good health and CMV-seronegative. This CDR3 reads CASSPLTSGGGVF. The CDR3 DNA reads TGCGCCAGCAGCCCTCTTACTAGCGGGGGTGGGGTCTTC.